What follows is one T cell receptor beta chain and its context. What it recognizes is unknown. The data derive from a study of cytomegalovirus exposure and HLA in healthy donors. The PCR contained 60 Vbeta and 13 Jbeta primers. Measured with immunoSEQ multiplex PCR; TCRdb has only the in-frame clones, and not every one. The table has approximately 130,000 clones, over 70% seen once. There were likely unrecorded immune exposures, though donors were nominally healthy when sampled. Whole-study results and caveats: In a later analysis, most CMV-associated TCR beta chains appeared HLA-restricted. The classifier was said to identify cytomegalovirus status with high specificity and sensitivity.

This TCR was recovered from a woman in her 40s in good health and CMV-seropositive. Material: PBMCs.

CDR3 loop: CASSPGGAAYNEQFF. Here the CDR3 DNA reads TGTGCCAGCAGCCCTGGGGGGGCGGCCTACAATGAGCAGTTCTTC. The genes are TRBV7-3 and TRBJ2-1; D might be TRBD2 (7 bases). Germline V lookup: CDR1 SGHTA, CDR2 FQGTGA. Trimming pared 5 bases from V and 2 bases from J, leaving 13 bases between. The CDR3 totals 15 residues.